Below, 15 T cell receptor beta chains from the same sample are listed, as sequenced in a study of blood T cell repertoires in COVID-19. Sequencing used immunoSEQ multiplex PCR; TCRdb keeps in-frame clones, though not all of them. The profile covers roughly 240,000 clones, with about 80% appearing a single time and around 1.8% taken by the ten largest. The sequenced sample was peripheral blood. These receptors all come from a woman of 80 years or more with acute or convalescent COVID-19.

The gene calls are TRBV7-8 and TRBJ1-6; unclear D gene. Per germline, CDR1 SGHVS and CDR2 FQNEAQ. The V end lost 2 bases, the J end lost 3 bases, and 14 bases lay between the germline ends. The CDR3 totals 17 residues. In DNA form, the CDR3 reads TGTGCCAGCAGCTTAAGGGTGAGGGTAGACTATAATTCACCCCTCCACTTT. Translating gives CASSLRVRVDYNSPLHF.

A few counts support this clone. This chain connects TRBV30 to TRBJ1-1; D is ambiguous. The germline V gene has CDR1 GTSNPN and CDR2 SVGIG (reference sequence). The CDR3 extends over 16 amino acids. The V and J ends lost 0 bases and 1 base respectively, with 15 bases between them. For the CDR3, the DNA is TGTGCCTGGAGTGTACCCGGTCGCCCCACGAACACTGAAGCTTTCTTT. It is translated as CAWSVPGRPTNTEAFF.

This clone was counted once. The V gene is TRBV4-1, the J gene TRBJ1-1, with 11 bases that match TRBD1. Germline CDR1 reads MGHRA; CDR2 reads YSYEKL. The CDR3 extends over 16 amino acids. V shed 1 base, J shed 1 base, and the junction held 2 bases outside the gene matches. CDR3 DNA sequence: TGCGCCAGCAGCCAAGGGACAGGGGGCGGGAACACTGAAGCTTTCTTT. It yields the protein CASSQGTGGGNTEAFF.

This clone came up once. This sequence joins TRBV5-1 and TRBJ2-1, with 11 bases aligning to TRBD2. The V segment lost 2 bases and the J segment 6 bases; nucleotides outside the gene matches: 4. Germline-derived CDR1 and CDR2 are SGHRS and YFSETQ. The CDR3 runs 15 residues. The chain's CDR3 is CASSFVAGGRNEQFF. CDR3 bases: TGCGCCAGCAGCTTTGTAGCGGGGGGGCGCAATGAGCAGTTCTTC.

This chain's CDR3 is CASALARGFNQPQHF. The CDR3 DNA reads as TGTGCCAGCGCTCTCGCACGGGGGTTCAATCAGCCCCAGCATTTT. The chain has TRBV2 and TRBJ1-5; TRBD1 might be the D (5 bases). V gave up 8 bases and J gave up 3 bases, with 17 bases separating them. The germline CDR1 and CDR2 sequences are SNHLY and FYNNEI. This CDR3 has 15 amino acids.

Here the CDR3 reads CASSPRGGRYNEQFF. Here the CDR3 DNA reads TGTGCCAGCAGCCCCCGGGGGGGGCGTTACAATGAGCAGTTCTTC. The chain combines TRBV9 with TRBJ2-1; 8 nucleotides line up with TRBD2. CDR1 and CDR2 (germline): SGDLS, YYNGEE. Losses at the gene ends were 4 bases for V and 4 bases for J; bases not matched to a gene: 7. CDR3 length: 15 amino acids. Full variable domain (outside the CDR3, taken from reference TRBV9 and TRBJ2-1): DSGVTQTPKHLITATGQRVTLRCSPRSGDLSVYWYQQSLDQGLQFLIQYYNGEERAKGNILERFSAQQFPDLHSELNLSSLELGDSALYFCASSPRGGRYNEQFFGPGTRLTVL.

This sequence joins TRBV27 and TRBJ2-5; 11 positions agree with TRBD2. The germline gives CDR1 MNHEY, CDR2 SMNVEV (reference sequence). The CDR3 contains 14 residues. Trimming cost V 5 bases and J 5 bases; bases outside gene matches: 4. CDR3 bases: TGTGCCAGCAGTAAACTAGCGGGAGTGGAGACCCAGTACTTC. This encodes CASSKLAGVETQYF.

This chain uses TRBV6-1 with TRBJ2-1, with D maybe TRBD1 (6 bases). The CDR3 length is 16 residues. Per the germline V gene, CDR1 is MNHNS and CDR2 is SASEGT. With 2 bases removed from V and 0 bases from J, the gap between germline ends came to 11 bases. The CDR3 nucleotides read TGTGCCAGCAGTGAAACCACAGGGAGCTCCTACAATGAGCAGTTCTTC. Translation gives CASSETTGSSYNEQFF.

The chain is built from TRBV6-1 and TRBJ2-7, with 10 bases that match TRBD2. The germline V gene encodes CDR1 MNHNS and CDR2 SASEGT. There are 13 residues in the CDR3. With V trimmed by 10 bases and J by 0 bases, 3 bases remained unmatched. CDR3 nucleotides: TGTGCCACAGGACTAGCGGACTCCTACGAGCAGTACTTC. Its translation is CATGLADSYEQYF.

This chain joins TRBV19 and TRBJ2-3, with D uncertain. CDR3 size: 14 residues. The V and J ends lost 5 bases and 1 base respectively, with 10 bases between them. Per germline, CDR1 LNHDA and CDR2 SQIVND (reference sequence). CDR3 nucleotide sequence: TGTGCCAGTAGTCAAGGCAGCGGCACAGATACGCAGTATTTT. Encoded protein: CASSQGSGTDTQYF. The whole variable domain, filled in from reference TRBV19 and TRBJ2-3, reads DGGITQSPKYLFRKEGQNVTLSCEQNLNHDAMYWYRQDPGQGLRLIYYSQIVNDFQKGDIAEGYSVSREKKESFPLTVTSAQKNPTAFYLCASSQGSGTDTQYFGPGTRLTVL.

This chain uses TRBV5-1 with TRBJ1-4, with D possibly being TRBD1 (5 bases). The CDR3 totals 15 residues. Germline-derived CDR1 and CDR2 are SGHRS and YFSETQ. Trimming stripped 0 bases from V and 7 bases from J, with 13 bases between. Here the CDR3 reads CASSLVSGGGEKLFF. Here the CDR3 DNA reads TGCGCCAGCAGCTTGGTCTCGGGGGGAGGTGAAAAACTGTTTTTT. The full variable domain, rest sourced from reference TRBV5-1 and TRBJ1-4, is KAGVTQTPRYLIKTRGQQVTLSCSPISGHRSVSWYQQTPGQGLQFLFEYFSETQRNKGNFPGRFSGRQFSNSRSEMNVSTLELGDSALYLCASSLVSGGGEKLFFGSGTQLSVL.

This clone turned up a few times. The chain has TRBV5-4 and TRBJ2-3; D ambiguous. This CDR3 is built from 14 residues. Germline loops: CDR1 SGHNT, CDR2 YYREEE (reference sequence). Trimming stripped 0 bases from V and 2 bases from J, with 7 bases between. Here the CDR3 DNA reads TGTGCCAGCAGCTTGGCCTCGTCCACAGATACGCAGTATTTT. Amino acid sequence: CASSLASSTDTQYF.

V usage is TRBV4-3 and J usage is TRBJ1-2; D is uncertain. V was pared by 1 base and J by 2 bases, with 2 bases between. This CDR3 is 12 amino acids long. Germline loops: CDR1 LGHNA, CDR2 YSLEER. The CDR3 coding sequence is TGCGCCAGCAGCCAAGCAAACTATGGCTACACCTTC. Amino acids: CASSQANYGYTF.

This chain links TRBV24-1 with TRBJ1-2; 7 bases fit TRBD1. The V and J ends lost 0 bases and 8 bases, in that order; junction bases with no gene match: 20. The CDR3 totals 19 residues. The V gene's germline CDR1 is KGHDR and CDR2 SFDVKD. DNA of the CDR3: TGTGCCACCAGTGATTTGTCCAGGGGGAAAGATTGGAACGAGGGGGGCTACACCTTC. Amino acid sequence: CATSDLSRGKDWNEGGYTF.

The chain combines TRBV2 with TRBJ2-1, with 9 bases identical to TRBD2. The trim removed 9 bases at V and 0 bases at J, leaving 6 bases unmatched. Germline-derived CDR1 and CDR2 are SNHLY and FYNNEI. This CDR3 contains 15 residues. The CDR3 DNA sequence: TGTGCCAGTGATAGCGGGAGAGCCTCCTACAATGAGCAGTTCTTC. Its translation: CASDSGRASYNEQFF. The full variable domain, rest sourced from reference TRBV2 and TRBJ2-1, is EPEVTQTPSHQVTQMGQEVILRCVPISNHLYFYWYRQILGQKVEFLVSFYNNEISEKSEIFDDQFSVERPDGSNFTLKIRSTKLEDSAMYFCASDSGRASYNEQFFGPGTRLTVL.